These T cell receptor beta chains were read from a single sample in a study of blood T cell repertoires in COVID-19. Produced via immunoSEQ multiplex PCR; TCRdb's table is partial and in-frame only. The sample contains about 110,000 clones, less than 90% of which appear only once. Sample: peripheral blood. The origin of the receptors is a woman aged 55 to 70 with acute or convalescent COVID-19. Both conserved end residues are part of each CDR3. A D gene is named only where the DNA matches it firmly. The size field is filled for only some rows; it gives once, few, many or a size class.

clone size: -; D gene: TRBD1; J gene: TRBJ1-2; V gene: TRBV12-3/TRBV12-4; CDR3 DNA: TGTGCCAGCACCACCCAGAACAGGGGGAGCTACACCTTC; CDR3 protein: CASTTQNRGSYTF
clone size: -; D gene: TRBD1; J gene: TRBJ1-2; V gene: TRBV5-8; CDR3 DNA: TGTGCCAGCAGCTTGGGAAACCACAGGGGCCGCTACACCTTC; CDR3 protein: CASSLGNHRGRYTF
clone size: -; D gene: TRBD1; J gene: TRBJ1-2; V gene: TRBV5-1; CDR3 DNA: TGCGCCAGCAGCTTACGGACAGGGAGTGGTGGCTACACCTTC; CDR3 protein: CASSLRTGSGGYTF
clone size: -; D gene: TRBD2; J gene: TRBJ2-1; V gene: TRBV29-1; CDR3 DNA: TGCAGCGTAGGACTAGCGGAGACCTACAATGAGCAGTTCTTC; CDR3 protein: CSVGLAETYNEQFF
clone size: -; D gene: -; J gene: TRBJ1-1; V gene: TRBV6-2/TRBV6-3; CDR3 DNA: TGTGCCAGCAGTATTCTGCAGGGGCCCCCTGAAGCTTTCTTT; CDR3 protein: CASSILQGPPEAFF
clone size: -; D gene: TRBD2; J gene: TRBJ2-2; V gene: TRBV28; CDR3 DNA: TGTGCCAGCATAGGAGCGGGGGCTACCGGGGAGCTGTTTTTT; CDR3 protein: CASIGAGATGELFF
clone size: -; D gene: -; J gene: TRBJ1-1; V gene: TRBV12-5; CDR3 DNA: TGTGCTAGTGGCTCAGGTAATCGGGGCACTGAAGCTTTCTTT; CDR3 protein: CASGSGNRGTEAFF
clone size: -; D gene: -; J gene: TRBJ2-4; V gene: TRBV27; CDR3 DNA: TGTGCCAGCAGTTCCCCAGTAGGGGGAAACATTCAGTACTTC; CDR3 protein: CASSSPVGGNIQYF
clone size: -; D gene: -; J gene: TRBJ1-4; V gene: TRBV5-1; CDR3 DNA: TGCGCCAGCAGCTTGGTGGGCACAGGGCTGCTGTTTTTT; CDR3 protein: CASSLVGTGLLFF
clone size: -; D gene: TRBD1; J gene: TRBJ1-2; V gene: TRBV5-6; CDR3 DNA: TGTGCCAGCAGCTTGTCGGGACAGGGGGCTCTATATGGCTACACCTTC; CDR3 protein: CASSLSGQGALYGYTF
clone size: -; D gene: -; J gene: TRBJ1-4; V gene: TRBV15; CDR3 DNA: TGTGCCACCAGCCATCTTGTTAACTTGGAAAAACTGTTTTTT; CDR3 protein: CATSHLVNLEKLFF
clone size: -; D gene: TRBD1; J gene: TRBJ1-1; V gene: TRBV10-3; CDR3 DNA: TGTGCCATCAGTAACACAGGGGGCACTGAAGCTTTCTTT; CDR3 protein: CAISNTGGTEAFF
clone size: -; D gene: -; J gene: TRBJ1-1; V gene: TRBV18; CDR3 DNA: TGTGCCAGCTCACCACGACGACAGGCCACTGAAGCTTTCTTT; CDR3 protein: CASSPRRQATEAFF
clone size: few; D gene: -; J gene: TRBJ1-1; V gene: TRBV7-2; CDR3 DNA: TGTGCCAGCAGCCTCACGGGGATGAACACTGAAGCTTTCTTT; CDR3 protein: CASSLTGMNTEAFF
clone size: -; D gene: TRBD1; J gene: TRBJ1-5; V gene: TRBV30; CDR3 DNA: TGTGCCTGGAGTACCCAGTTAGGGGGCCAGCCCCAGCATTTT; CDR3 protein: CAWSTQLGGQPQHF
clone size: few; D gene: -; J gene: TRBJ1-5; V gene: TRBV6-5; CDR3 DNA: TGTGCCACCGGCGCCGAGGGACATAGCAATCAGCCCCAGCATTTT; CDR3 protein: CATGAEGHSNQPQHF
clone size: -; D gene: TRBD1; J gene: TRBJ1-1; V gene: TRBV24-1; CDR3 DNA: TGTGCCACCAGTGAAACAGGGGGCCATACTGAAGCTTTCTTT; CDR3 protein: CATSETGGHTEAFF
clone size: -; D gene: TRBD2; J gene: TRBJ2-3; V gene: TRBV28; CDR3 DNA: TGTGCCAGTGGACTAGCGGAAACGAAGCGCACAGATACGCAGTATTTT; CDR3 protein: CASGLAETKRTDTQYF
clone size: -; D gene: TRBD2; J gene: TRBJ2-5; V gene: TRBV5-8; CDR3 DNA: TGTGCCAGCAGTCTTCCCGGGGGGGCTAAAGAGACCCAGTACTTC; CDR3 protein: CASSLPGGAKETQYF
clone size: few; D gene: -; J gene: TRBJ1-1; V gene: TRBV5-1; CDR3 DNA: TGCGCCAGCAGCCCCCAGGGGCACACTGAAGCTTTCTTT; CDR3 protein: CASSPQGHTEAFF
clone size: few; D gene: TRBD2; J gene: TRBJ2-1; V gene: TRBV12-5; CDR3 DNA: TGTGCTAGTGGTTTGGTACGACTAGCGGGGGCGTTGAATGAGCAGTTCTTC; CDR3 protein: CASGLVRLAGALNEQFF
clone size: few; D gene: -; J gene: TRBJ2-7; V gene: TRBV6-2/TRBV6-3; CDR3 DNA: TGTGCCAGCAGTTGGCCCGCCACCCCCTACGAGCAGTACTTC; CDR3 protein: CASSWPATPYEQYF
clone size: -; D gene: -; J gene: TRBJ2-4; V gene: TRBV19; CDR3 DNA: TGTGCCAGTAGTGCCGTGACAGTAGCCAAAAACATTCAGTACTTC; CDR3 protein: CASSAVTVAKNIQYF
clone size: -; D gene: -; J gene: TRBJ1-3; V gene: TRBV19; CDR3 DNA: TGTGCCAGTAGTGAATCCAGGGTTTTGAGAAACACCATATATTTT; CDR3 protein: CASSESRVLRNTIYF
clone size: once; D gene: TRBD1; J gene: TRBJ1-1; V gene: TRBV18; CDR3 DNA: TGTGCCAGCTCACAACAGGGGGCGGCTGAAGCTTTCTTT; CDR3 protein: CASSQQGAAEAFF
clone size: -; D gene: -; J gene: TRBJ1-2; V gene: TRBV2; CDR3 DNA: TGTGCCAGCAGTGAAGGGCGGGGCCTCATTAACTATGGCTACACCTTC; CDR3 protein: CASSEGRGLINYGYTF
clone size: -; D gene: -; J gene: TRBJ2-5; V gene: TRBV18; CDR3 DNA: TGTGCCAGCTCACCTACGCAGGATAGGGGAGAGACCCAGTACTTC; CDR3 protein: CASSPTQDRGETQYF
clone size: -; D gene: -; J gene: TRBJ1-1; V gene: TRBV30; CDR3 DNA: TGTGCCTGGACAAAGGGGGTGACCCCTGAAGCTTTCTTT; CDR3 protein: CAWTKGVTPEAFF
clone size: once; D gene: TRBD1; J gene: TRBJ1-5; V gene: TRBV4-3; CDR3 DNA: TGCGCCAGCAGCCGAACAGGGGGCGATCAGCCCCAGCATTTT; CDR3 protein: CASSRTGGDQPQHF
clone size: -; D gene: -; J gene: TRBJ1-6; V gene: TRBV5-1; CDR3 DNA: TGCGCCAGCAGCCTCGATCAACAGAATTCACCCCTCCACTTT; CDR3 protein: CASSLDQQNSPLHF
clone size: -; D gene: -; J gene: TRBJ2-7; V gene: TRBV10-1; CDR3 DNA: TGCGCCAGCAGTGAATCGGGGACTTACGAGCAGTACTTC; CDR3 protein: CASSESGTYEQYF